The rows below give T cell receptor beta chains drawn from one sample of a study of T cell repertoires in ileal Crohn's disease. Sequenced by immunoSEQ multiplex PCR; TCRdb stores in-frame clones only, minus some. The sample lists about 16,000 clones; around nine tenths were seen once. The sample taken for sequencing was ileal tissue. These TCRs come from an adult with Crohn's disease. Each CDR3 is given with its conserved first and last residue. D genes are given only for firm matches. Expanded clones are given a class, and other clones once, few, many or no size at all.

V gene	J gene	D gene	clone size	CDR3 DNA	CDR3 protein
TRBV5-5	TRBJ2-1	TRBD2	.	TGTGCCAGCAGCCTACGAGGATCCGGGACTAGTCTAATCGCTGAGCAGTTCTTC	CASSLRGSGTSLIAEQFF
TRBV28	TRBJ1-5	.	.	TGTGCCAGCAGTTCACAGGTTGGCAATCAGCCCCAGCATTTT	CASSSQVGNQPQHF
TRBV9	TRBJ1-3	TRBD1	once	TGTGCCAGCACCTTAACCGGGACAGGGACTGGAAACACCATATATTTT	CASTLTGTGTGNTIYF
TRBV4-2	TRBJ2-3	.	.	TGTGCCAGCAGCCATGAGAGCAACCCAGATACGCAGTATTTT	CASSHESNPDTQYF
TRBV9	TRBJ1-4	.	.	TGTGCCAGCAGCGTAGGGAGAGGGGGTGAAAAACTGTTTTTT	CASSVGRGGEKLFF
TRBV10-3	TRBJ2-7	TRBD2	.	TGTGCCATCAGTGAGGGGGCTAGCGGGAGCTACGAGCAGTACTTC	CAISEGASGSYEQYF
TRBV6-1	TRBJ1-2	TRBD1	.	TGTGCCAGCAGGATGGGGCGGGGCCCAGGGGGAGGCTACACCTTC	CASRMGRGPGGGYTF
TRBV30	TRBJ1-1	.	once	TGTGCCTGGAGCGTGAGCATGAACACTGAAGCTTTCTTT	CAWSVSMNTEAFF
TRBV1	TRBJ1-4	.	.	TGCACCAGCAGCCTCTTCCGGGACAGGGGAGGAAAACTGTTTTTT	CTSSLFRDRGGKLFF
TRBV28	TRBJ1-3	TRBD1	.	TGTGCCAGCAGTTTGGGGTCTGGGACAGGCGTTGGAAACACCATGTATTTT	CASSLGSGTGVGNTMYF
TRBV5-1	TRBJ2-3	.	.	TGCGCCAGCAGCTTCGGCGCGGAGACAGATACGCAGTATTTT	CASSFGAETDTQYF
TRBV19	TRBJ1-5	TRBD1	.	TGTGCCAGTAGACCGCGGACAGGGACCCATCAGCCCCAGCATTTT	CASRPRTGTHQPQHF
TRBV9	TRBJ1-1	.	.	TGTGCCAGCAGCGTAGACAGATCGAACACTGAAGCTTTCTTT	CASSVDRSNTEAFF
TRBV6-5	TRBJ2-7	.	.	TGTGCCAGCAGTTACGCGGGGTCCGGGACCTACGAGCAGTACTTC	CASSYAGSGTYEQYF
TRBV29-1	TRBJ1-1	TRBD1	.	TGCAGCGTTGACCCGGACAGGGTCTCCACTGAAGCTTTCTTT	CSVDPDRVSTEAFF
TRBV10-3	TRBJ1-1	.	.	TGTGCCATCGGACCCGGGGGGCAAACTGAAGCTTTCTTT	CAIGPGGQTEAFF
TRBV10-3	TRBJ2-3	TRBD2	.	TGTGCCATCACCTCAAAGCGGGAGGGGTTGCGAGATACGCAGTATTTT	CAITSKREGLRDTQYF
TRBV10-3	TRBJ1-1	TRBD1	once	TGTGCCATCAGCGTCAGGGGGGTTAGGGCTGAAGCTTTCTTT	CAISVRGVRAEAFF
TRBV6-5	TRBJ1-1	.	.	TGTGCCAGCAGTTACTCCCTGACGGGTAATCATGAAGCTTTCTTT	CASSYSLTGNHEAFF
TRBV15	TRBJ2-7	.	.	TGTGCCACCAGCAGAGAGTGGGGCGGGGGCAGCTCCTACGAGCAGTACTTC	CATSREWGGGSSYEQYF
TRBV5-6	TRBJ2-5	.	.	TGTGCCAGCAGCTTGCGGGCAGGGGAGACCCAGTACTTC	CASSLRAGETQYF
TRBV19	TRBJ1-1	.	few	TGTGCCAGTAGTATAAAATCCCTCGGTCCCGAAGCTTTCTTT	CASSIKSLGPEAFF
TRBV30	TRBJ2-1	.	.	TGTGCCTGGAGTGGTATGTTAGCCTCCTACAATGAGCAGTTCTTC	CAWSGMLASYNEQFF
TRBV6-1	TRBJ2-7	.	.	TGTGCCAGCAGTCGGGACTTAATCTACGAGCAGTACTTC	CASSRDLIYEQYF
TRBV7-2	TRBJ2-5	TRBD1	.	TGTGCCAGCAGCTTAGCCGGTACAGGGGAGCAGTACTTC	CASSLAGTGEQYF
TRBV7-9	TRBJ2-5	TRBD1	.	TGTGCCAGCAGACAGGGGGGTGAGACCCAGTACTTC	CASRQGGETQYF
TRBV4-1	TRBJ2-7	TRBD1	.	TGCGCCAGCTCTAACTTCGACAGGGCCGAGCAGTACTTC	CASSNFDRAEQYF
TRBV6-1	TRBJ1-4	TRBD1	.	TGTGCCAGCACAGGGGGCGGATGGGAAAAACTGTTTTTT	CASTGGGWEKLFF
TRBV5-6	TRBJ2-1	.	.	TGTGCCAGCAGTTCGGGATTTCAGCAGTTCTTC	CASSSGFQQFF
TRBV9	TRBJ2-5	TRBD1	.	TGTGCCAGCAGCGTAGAGACCAGGGGGCGAACCCAGTACTTC	CASSVETRGRTQYF
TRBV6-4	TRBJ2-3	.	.	TGTGCCAGCAGTGACTCGATAGAAGGCACAGATACGCAGTATTTT	CASSDSIEGTDTQYF
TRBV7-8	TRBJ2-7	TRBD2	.	TGTGCCAGCAGCTCCGGGACTAGCGGGAGGTTCCTCTACGAGCAGTACTTC	CASSSGTSGRFLYEQYF
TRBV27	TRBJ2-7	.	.	TGTGCCAGCAGTCATACAGGGTCCTACGAGCAGTACTTC	CASSHTGSYEQYF
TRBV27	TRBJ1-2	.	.	TGTGCCAGCAGCCATTTCACAACCGGGGGATCCAGTGGCTACACCTTC	CASSHFTTGGSSGYTF
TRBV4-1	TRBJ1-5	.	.	TGCGCCAGCAGCCAAATTCAGGGGCATCAGCCCCAGCATTTT	CASSQIQGHQPQHF
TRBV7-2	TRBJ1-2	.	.	TGTGCCAGCAGCTCTAGAACCTTCGGCTACACCTTC	CASSSRTFGYTF
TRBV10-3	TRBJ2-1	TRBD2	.	TGTGCCATCAGTGAAACGGGACTAGCGGGAGGGGAGCAGTTCTTC	CAISETGLAGGEQFF
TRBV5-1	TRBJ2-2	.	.	TGCGCCAGCAGCTTGGGGGGCACAAACACCGGGGAGCTGTTTTTT	CASSLGGTNTGELFF
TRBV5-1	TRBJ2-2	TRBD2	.	TGCGCCAGCAGCTTGGCCGGGACTACCAAGGGCGGGGAGCTGTTTTTT	CASSLAGTTKGGELFF
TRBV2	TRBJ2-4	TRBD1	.	TGTGCCAGCGATACAGGGGGAAACATTCAGTACTTC	CASDTGGNIQYF
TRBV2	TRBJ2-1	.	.	TGTGCCAGCAGCCCGCGCCTCCCCCAAGGCGGGAATGAGCAGTTCTTC	CASSPRLPQGGNEQFF
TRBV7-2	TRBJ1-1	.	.	TGTGCCAGCAGCTGGGGGGGCGGCAGGGCTACTGAAGCTTTCTTT	CASSWGGGRATEAFF
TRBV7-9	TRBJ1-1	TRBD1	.	TGTGCCAGCAGCGGGACAGCGACGATGGAGGACACTGAAGCTTTCTTT	CASSGTATMEDTEAFF
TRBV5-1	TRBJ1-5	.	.	TGCGCCAGCTTCTCAGGGTTGCCAAATAGCAATCAGCCCCAGCATTTT	CASFSGLPNSNQPQHF
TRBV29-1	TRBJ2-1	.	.	TGCAGCGTTGTCGTAACGGTAAATGAGCAGTTCTTC	CSVVVTVNEQFF
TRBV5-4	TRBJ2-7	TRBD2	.	TGTGCCAGCAGCTCGACTAGCGGGAGGGCCTACGAGCAGTACTTC	CASSSTSGRAYEQYF
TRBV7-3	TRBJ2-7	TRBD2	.	TGTGCCAGCAGCCCCGCGAGCGGGATCCCCTACGAGCAGTACTTC	CASSPASGIPYEQYF
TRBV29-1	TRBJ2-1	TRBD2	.	TGCAGCGTTCAAACCGGGACTAGCGGCCAGAATGAGCAGTTCTTC	CSVQTGTSGQNEQFF
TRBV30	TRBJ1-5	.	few	TGTGCCTGGAGCCAGGGGATGGAACAGCCCCAGCATTTT	CAWSQGMEQPQHF
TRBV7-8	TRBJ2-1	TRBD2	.	TGTGCCAGCAGCTTAGTGGGCGGGGGGGCCAATGAGCAGTTCTTC	CASSLVGGGANEQFF
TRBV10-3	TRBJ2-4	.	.	TGTGCCATCAGTGGGCCGGATCAGGGCATTCAGTACTTC	CAISGPDQGIQYF
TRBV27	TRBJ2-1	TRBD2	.	TGTGCCAGCAGGGTCGGGAGGTCTCCGTATCTGGAGCAGTTCTTC	CASRVGRSPYLEQFF
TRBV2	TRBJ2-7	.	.	TGTGCCAGCAGTGAAGCTAGGGGTTACTACAAGCAGTACTTC	CASSEARGYYKQYF
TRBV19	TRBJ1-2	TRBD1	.	TGTGCCAGTACCACAGGGGGAAAAGGCTACACCTTC	CASTTGGKGYTF
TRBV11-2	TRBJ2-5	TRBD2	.	TGTGCCAGCAGCTTAGGGGGACTAGCGGGAATTGGAGAGACCCAGTACTTC	CASSLGGLAGIGETQYF
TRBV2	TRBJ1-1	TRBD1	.	TGTGCCAGCAGTCAGGGGGCTTGGAACACTGAAGCTTTCTTT	CASSQGAWNTEAFF
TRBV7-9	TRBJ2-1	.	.	TGTGCCAGCAGCCAAGGTGGAGCCGATGAGCAGTTCTTC	CASSQGGADEQFF
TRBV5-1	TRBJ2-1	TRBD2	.	TGCGCCAGCAGCCTGGCGGGACTAGCGGGAGGGCCAGGGAACAATGAGCAGTTCTTC	CASSLAGLAGGPGNNEQFF
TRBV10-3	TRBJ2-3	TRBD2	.	TGTGCCACGGGCCAACTAGCGGATAGCACAGATACGCAGTATTTT	CATGQLADSTDTQYF
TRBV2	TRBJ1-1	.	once	TGTGCCAGCAGTGACCAAATGAACACTGAAGCTTTCTTT	CASSDQMNTEAFF